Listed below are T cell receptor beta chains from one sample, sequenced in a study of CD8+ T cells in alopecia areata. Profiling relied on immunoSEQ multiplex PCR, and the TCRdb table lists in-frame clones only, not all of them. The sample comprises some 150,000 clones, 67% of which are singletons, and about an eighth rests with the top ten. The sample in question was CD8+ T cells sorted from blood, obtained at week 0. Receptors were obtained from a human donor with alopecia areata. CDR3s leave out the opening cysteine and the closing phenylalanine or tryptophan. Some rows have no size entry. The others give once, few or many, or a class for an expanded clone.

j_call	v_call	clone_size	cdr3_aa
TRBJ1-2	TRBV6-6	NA	ASRKPGQGGGYT
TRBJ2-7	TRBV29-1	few	SVEDAEVDEQY
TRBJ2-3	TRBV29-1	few	SVPLVYTDTQY
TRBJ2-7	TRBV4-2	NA	ASSPGTTSYEQY
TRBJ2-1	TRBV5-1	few	ASSLTSGRYNEQF
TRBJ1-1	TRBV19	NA	ASSEGTNTEAF
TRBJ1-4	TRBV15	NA	ATDTGDGGGEKLF
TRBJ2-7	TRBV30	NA	AWSLRGIEQY
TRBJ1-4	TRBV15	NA	ATSRVVGPTNEKLF
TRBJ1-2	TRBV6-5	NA	ASSSIQTPNYGYT
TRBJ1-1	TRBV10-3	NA	AISESGGLNTEAF
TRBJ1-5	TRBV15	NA	ATKPPSGNQPQH
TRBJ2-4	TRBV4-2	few	ASGQGNIQY